This TCR beta chain was identified in a study of shared clonotypes between healthy human individuals (dated by TCRdb to 2020 to 2022). Concerning the study at large: The cohort comprised two women and a few men aged 18 to 49 years. For each donor, three plates each were used for CD4 naive and CD4 memory, two plates were used for CD8 naive, and one plate was used for CD8 memory. To estimate repertoire size and how much clonotype sharing occurs between individuals, the study deeply sequenced the blood TCR repertoires of about five healthy adults. To increase sequencing depth and limit assay-specific biases, different laboratories used diverse techniques to prepare libraries and sequence TCR repertoires. Per donor, leukapheresis produced somewhere between about 0.94 and 9 billion PBMCs. Overall results and qualifications from the work: Based on pairwise subsampling, the degree of clonotype sharing among donors was expected to be affected by sequencing depth. When four donors were compared, the shared fraction of clonotypes was about 5.2% for naive CD4, roughly 3.3% for naive CD8, about 2.4% for memory CD4, and 0.4% for memory CD8. Rarefaction of sorted-subset datasets indicated incomplete sequencing despite the large sequencing depth. Estimated clonotype richness was generally larger for naive than for memory subsets. Sampling was restricted to blood, and TCR repertoires in tissue are likely to differ from TCR repertoires in blood. Because the study included a small number of donors, the genetic and exposure-history diversity represented was limited. Compared with non-shared clonotypes, clonotypes shared by all four sorted-subset donors had higher generation probabilities.

Donors were healthy HIV-negative adults with no recently reported acute infections or vaccinations. Only Caucasian adults living in Nashville, Tennessee, USA were represented among the donors. CD4+ T cells were enriched by magnetic negative selection; naive cells were then positively selected on CD45RA, and the negative fraction formed the memory subset. Blood was collected by leukapheresis, and PBMCs were isolated by Ficoll-Histopaque density gradient centrifugation and then cryopreserved in liquid nitrogen vapor phase. Analytical flow cytometry was used to check the purity and quantity of each magnetically sorted T cell population. Genomic DNA was isolated from each sorted fraction and quantified by UV absorbance on a Nanodrop 2000c. Using the deep immunoSEQ assay, multiplex PCR amplified TCR CDR3 regions from genomic DNA. Extracted genomic DNA from each cell subset was distributed evenly across all wells of several immunoSEQ 96-well plates, and each plate was treated as a replicate. Each replicate PCR for sorted subsets received about 0.2 ug genomic DNA, equal to roughly 33,000 T cell genomes. Purified libraries were measured with a Qubit 3.0 fluorometer, size-checked on a Bioanalyzer 2100, and measured again with the KAPA Library Quantification kit. Every immunoSEQ 96-well plate was sequenced on a dedicated single-read 150-cycle Illumina NextSeq 550 flow cell. As for how the authors treated the data: Because only junctional sequences without quality scores were contained in the immunoSEQ output, filtering matching that applied to full-length reads could not be performed. Sequences were annotated with PyIR, a Python wrapper for IgBLAST v1.9, and V/J genes and CDR3 were assigned using IMGT germline references. Reads with weak V/J assignments (E-value above 1e-6), missing CDR3, stop codons, out-of-frame junctions, or ambiguous translated residues were removed. V3J clonotypes were defined as sequences sharing the same inferred V gene, J gene, and CDR3 amino acid sequence. Percentage overlap between repertoires was calculated by dividing the number of shared unique clonotypes by the size of the smaller repertoire. Three approaches were used to assess repertoire richness: RTK rarefaction, the Chao1 estimator, and Recon v2.1 estimates of unobserved clonotypes. Generation probabilities for all TCRbeta clonotypes obtained by the gDNA method from several donors were computed using OLGA. Here the immuneACCESS table is served through TCRdb, limited to in-frame sequences with V and J called. Missing clones are a known gap in these copies; in checked studies unresolved V genes cover under half, and the rest lacks a known reason. V and J calls and clone size come straight from that table; D and trimming were deduced from the DNA. For this sample the table gives about 2.4 million clones, of which under 95% were detected only once. The ten top clones hold about 0.39% of the sample.

Notes on this clone: Its antigen remains undetermined. Within one base of it there is no much larger clone, and no base qualities were kept.

The CDR3 holds 13 amino acids from the cysteine to the phenylalanine. This entry keeps only the CDR3 DNA: 39 bases, framed from base 1. Between the V and J ends, shortened by 3 bases and 4 bases respectively, the junction contains 9 bases. CDR1 and CDR2 are read off the germline V gene as SGHDN and FVKESK. The source material was naive CD4+ T cells from PBMCs. The sample's cell subset or site label, decoded: CD45RA+ positively selected. This receptor was obtained from a man in his late teens or twenties in good health. Some clones in this sample may be carry-over from other donors' samples. The chain couples TRBV14 to TRBJ1-1; the D gene lacks a confident call. The CDR3 protein is CASSQRTSTEAFF. The nucleotides are TGTGCCAGCAGCCAGAGAACGAGCACTGAAGCTTTCTTT.